This entry describes one TCR beta chain. Its antigen remains unknown. The record originates from a study of T cell responses to AZD1222 COVID-19 vaccine. General study points: Just six AZD1222 recipients were seropositive at baseline. Clonal diversity may have been underestimated, and the donors were mostly white British, with more females than males.

Some second doses came at about 4 weeks and others at about 12 weeks; these were pooled. Sequencing used immunoSEQ multiplex PCR; TCRdb keeps in-frame clones, though not all of them. This sample carries more than 150,000 clones, 91% of them seen once, and the ten largest clones take roughly 3.5%. Germline CDR1 reads MNHEY; CDR2 reads SVGAGI. CDR3 length: 12 residues. Trimming removed 8 bases from V and 2 bases from J, with 10 bases in between. The sequence was collected from an adult who received the AZD1222 COVID-19 vaccine. The chain uses TRBV6-5 and TRBJ2-7, with D unclear. The sample was peripheral blood, taken 28 days after the second AZD1222 dose. The CDR3 DNA reads as TGTGCCAGCGGTTGGCAGACCTACGAGCAGTACTTC. Translation gives CASGWQTYEQYF.